Described below is a single T cell receptor beta chain sequence and its context. It lacks a known antigen. Base qualities are not at hand, and no much larger clone is one base apart. V and J are trimmed by 6 bases and 6 bases, and the gene matches miss 11 bases of the junction. The CDR3 measures 14 amino acids from cysteine to phenylalanine. Only the CDR3 portion is preserved as DNA: 42 bases, with reading frame beginning at the first base. Reading the germline V gene (reference sequence) gives CDR1 MNHEY and CDR2 SMNVEV. The sample comes from a study of blood T cells in healthy people across ages (dated by TCRdb to the mid-2010s). Looking at the study overall: Template switching captured roughly one uniquely barcoded TCR beta cDNA molecule per two T cells in model experiments. To track age-related changes in TCR beta repertoire diversity, the study relied on deep sequencing normalized with unique cDNA molecular identifiers. Using the same blood draw, the study looked at two additional independent replicas of 1 million unique cDNA reads for two donors, one aged 18 to 30 and the other aged 80 or older. To avoid experimental bias, donors of different ages were randomly spread across the sequencing lanes. The donors were split into four age groups: young (average around 17 years), middle-aged (about 40), aged (roughly 65) and long-lived (over 80).

What the authors observed across the whole study: Because profiling used bulk unsorted PBMCs, naive and antigen-experienced compartments could not be compared conclusively. Observed TCR beta diversity per million T cells fell roughly linearly with age, and a significant reduction was already apparent by age about 36. Compared with the aged group, the long-lived group had more naive CD4+ T cells, fewer expanded clones and increased TCR diversity, suggesting age selection. Because the CMV infection status of the donors was unknown, age-related changes in expanded clonotypes may potentially have been confounded. Total diversity estimates from one million sequenced T cells were considered lower bounds and underestimates. Observed TCR beta diversity correlated strongly with the percentage of naive T cells measured by flow cytometry.

Libraries were built with 5' RACE. The sequencer was an Illumina HiSeq 2500. A second roughly 6 to 11 cycle PCR used a sample-barcoded 5' primer and a J-beta primer mix. A template-switch 5' adaptor carrying 12 random nucleotides introduced a unique molecular identifier onto each TCR beta cDNA molecule. Each sample yielded at least 2.5 million CDR3-containing paired-end reads. All of the RNA was converted into first-strand cDNA using the Mint cDNA synthesis kit, with a TRBC-specific oligonucleotide serving as the primer. Following uracil-DNA glycosylase treatment, all cDNA underwent a first 18-cycle PCR with the universal primers M1SS and BC2_uni_R. In the paper's pipeline: For normalization, 1 million high-quality reads, each with a distinct molecular identifier, were randomly selected from each sample. Reads sharing molecular identifiers were discarded rather than binned into consensus sequences. MiTCR, with a Q25 quality threshold and the strictest error-elimination algorithm, was used for CDR3 identification, clonotype clustering and error correction. A nonparametric unseen species model with Euler transformation was used to estimate a lower bound on total TCR beta diversity. Starting from the raw public reads, TCRdb applied fastp trimming at Q25, assembled clones with MiXCR and retained in-frame beta chains. Every CDR3 protein is listed once, alongside the most common genes and DNA of its rows. For this entry, the V and J calls and clone size follow TCRdb and not the study's own pipeline. This sample is represented by hundreds of thousands of distinct CDR3 sequences; roughly 64% of them were singletons. The top ten clonotypes cover around 20% of the sample.

Systemically healthy Caucasian individuals from Russia, 35 to 50 in total and aged about 6 to 95 years, were included as donors. Each donor gave ten milliliters of peripheral blood, drawn into EDTA-treated Vacutainer tubes. PBMCs were isolated by Ficoll-Paque density-gradient centrifugation, with at least 6 million obtained per sample. Trizol reagent was used to extract total RNA from PBMCs, with at least 6 micrograms per sample. The percentages of naive CD45RAhigh/CD27high T cells were determined by flow cytometry on a PBMC aliquot from every donor. This receptor was identified in a young man in good health. Sequenced material: blood. This chain joins TRBV27 to TRBJ2-7; 7 central bases correspond to TRBD1. DNA sequence: TGTGCCAGCAGACCCGGGACAGAGCACACCGAGCAGTACTTC. This yields the protein CASRPGTEHTEQYF.